This TCR beta chain appears in the sequencing data of a study of regulatory T cells in long-lasting Graves disease listed by TCRdb under 2021. Background for the entire study: Newly diagnosed Graves' disease patients had taken antithyroid drugs for less than 3 months. The study was conducted in China and was registered as a clinical trial. A total of roughly 35 samples underwent TCR sequencing, from 13 patients with persistent Graves' disease and 20 patients with newly diagnosed Graves' disease. Patients with persistent Graves' disease were compared with patients with newly diagnosed Graves' disease using TCR sequencing and RNA sequencing of peripheral blood. Summary of the overall study and its limitations: Only the TCR beta chain was sequenced and analyzed. Only peripheral blood was studied, because thyroid tissue, the primary lesion, was inaccessible. The authors noted that the small sample size was a limitation that may lower accuracy. Preferential use of TRBV28, TRBJ1-2 and TRBJ2-5 was observed in persistent disease, whereas TRBV20-1 and TRBJ2-1 were favored in newly diagnosed disease. Patients with persistent disease shared more public clonotypes (fewer than 3,000) than newly diagnosed patients did (approximately 970). Compared with newly diagnosed patients, patients with persistent Graves' disease had lower TCR Shannon entropy and fewer highly expanded clones, which suggests clonal expansion.

The germline V gene sets CDR1 to SGHRS and CDR2 to YFSETQ. The trim is 6 bases for V and 3 bases for J, with a gap of 14 bases between the germline ends. The CDR3 sequence holds 14 residues, the cysteine and phenylalanine included. Of all the DNA, just the CDR3 is kept, 42 bases in frame from base 1. Per the publication, the time point label means: newly diagnosed GD, antithyroid drugs for less than 3 months. For both TCR sequencing and RNA sequencing, RNA was extracted from PBMCs in TRIzol. The diagnosis of Graves' disease was made according to American Thyroid Association guidelines. Recruitment of patients was carried out at an endocrinology department in Xi'an, China. Each patient gave around 9 milliliters of peripheral blood, collected in an EDTA anticoagulant tube. PBMCs were isolated by Ficoll Paque Plus density gradient separation without further T cell sorting. An Agilent 2100 Bioanalyzer and agarose gel were used to check RNA quality, while a NanoDrop 2000 measured RNA concentration.

The library was generated by multiplex PCR. These reads were obtained on an Illumina HiSeq 4000. TCR beta libraries were built with iRepertoire HTBI primers and Arm-PCR amplification of CDR3 regions. PCR products were gel purified before sequencing. Per the source publication's procedure: Across samples, 60 to 70 TRBV and roughly 15 TRBJ segments were identified and used for gene usage analysis of CDR3 amino acid clonotypes. COPE and FqMerger were used to merge filtered high-quality paired reads into contigs. BLAST was used to align contigs to IMGT TRBV, TRBD and TRBJ reference genes, and CDR3 was defined according to IMGT. Highly expanded clones were defined as clonotypes with a frequency above 0.1%. Shannon entropy was used to measure repertoire diversity, and the Gini coefficient was used to measure V-J evenness. A clonotype found in more than one individual was treated as public. TCRdb reprocessed the public reads (quality trimming at Q25 with fastp, clone calling with MiXCR) and kept in-frame beta chains. All rows with the same CDR3 protein become a single entry with the most common DNA and genes. The V and J calls come from TCRdb's annotation, not from the publication. Within this sample are fewer than 550,000 distinct CDR3 sequences, with 16% of them counted one time only. Just under 25% of the sample rests with the top ten.

On this clonotype: Which antigen it targets is not known. Per-base quality was not reported, and no clone a single base away is much larger than it.

The same data also went into a second study, on T cells in Graves' hyperthyroidism and ophthalmopathy. Looking at the second paper: A patient counted as having stable Graves' hyperthyroidism if no progression to ophthalmopathy occurred over 18 months of follow-up. Hyperthyroidism patients were newly diagnosed, with disease duration under 2 months, and aged 18 to 65 years. The study excluded patients with uncontrolled infections, other autoimmune diseases, pregnancy or lactation. Diagnoses relied on clinical symptoms, serum thyroxine and TRAb, thyroid ultrasound and orbital computed tomography. A first-round RT-PCR of the TCR CDR3 used the HTBI primer set with the Qiagen OneStep RT-PCR kit. Most expanded thyroid clonotypes (frequency above 0.001) were also detected in blood, a finding suggesting that blood repertoires may reflect thyroid immune responses. Ophthalmopathy was separated from stable hyperthyroidism by a 13 V-J signature model, with around 88% sensitivity and approximately 81% specificity obtained in cross-validation and 80%/75% obtained in testing. In validation, the model predicted progression to ophthalmopathy with approximately 69% sensitivity and less than 80% specificity, a median of 6.5 months before onset. A discovery cohort of about a hundred patients, roughly 40 with Graves' ophthalmopathy and approximately 55 with stable Graves' hyperthyroidism, was used to find distinguishing TCR V-J signatures. Prospective prediction of ophthalmopathy was tested in an independent validation cohort consisting of some 18 hyperthyroidism patients and around 16 patients who later progressed to ophthalmopathy. The 100 discovery patients were randomly split 7:3 into training and test sets. The study also compared thyroid tissue and blood T-cell repertoires from 5 to 7 Graves' hyperthyroidism patients. After sampling, hyperthyroidism patients received methimazole starting at 30 mg daily, and ophthalmopathy patients received high-dose intravenous methylprednisolone. A second multiplex PCR round built the libraries, followed by size selection and purification. Paired-end sequencing of the libraries was performed with 100 bp reads on an Illumina HiSeq2000. SOAPnuke was used to process the raw data, throwing out any read that contained adapters or uncalled bases, had a mean Phred below 15, or lacked an exact constant-primer or identifier match. COPE v1.2.5 was used to merge the high-quality paired reads, and each unique nucleotide sequence was defined as a clonotype. MiTCR v1.1 was used to align the clonotypes against IMGT TRBV, TRBD and TRBJ reference segments. The analysis included only V-J combinations with a frequency above 0.0001, which together covered 98% to 99.2% of the repertoires. A TCS score was defined as the ratio between F50 (clonal expansion) and ExV (chaos), using BLOSUM62-based TCRdist between CDR3 peptides within each V-J. Welch's t-statistics and random forest reduced fewer than 550 V-J features to 13, which were used in a naive Bayes classifier (R e1071). Sample size was not statistically predetermined, and investigators were not blinded to group allocation. TCR Vbeta CDR3 sequencing of 130 to 150 peripheral blood samples (more than 40 ophthalmopathy, about 75 hyperthyroidism and approximately 17 progressor patients) is reported in the paper.

This clonotype originated in a woman aged 40 to 65 with Graves disease. Donor details come from another sample of the same person, matched by shared clones. The V and J genes are TRBV5-1 and TRBJ2-3; TRBD2 is perhaps the D gene, given 7 matching bases. The sequenced sample was peripheral blood mononuclear cells (PBMCs), obtained at new diagnosis, from a patient treated with antithyroid drugs. The CDR3 reads CASKVGGLTDTQYF. The sequenced DNA: TGCGCCAGCAAGGTGGGGGGGCTGACAGATACGCAGTATTTT.